The 27 T cell receptor beta chains presented below share a single source sample, sequenced in a study of PD-L1 blockade in urothelial cancer (dated by TCRdb to about 2017). The library was prepared using the immunoSEQ multiplex PCR assay. TCRdb took over this immuneACCESS table, retaining in-frame rearrangements with V and J assigned. Such tables are incomplete; in checked studies, under half of the missing clones stem from an unresolved V gene, and the remainder is unexplained. The sample table records roughly 44,000 clones; around 82% of these occur just once. 3% to 3.5% of the sample goes to the ten largest clones. The specimen comprised PBMCs, sampled around atezolizumab (anti-PD-L1) treatment. The receptors stem from an older man with urothelial cancer.

This clone was counted between two and nine times. This rearrangement joins TRBV6-6 to TRBJ1-6, with 10 bases lining up with TRBD1. CDR1 is MNHNY and CDR2 is SVGAGI in the germline V gene (reference sequence). With V trimmed by 0 bases and J by 15 bases, 8 bases remained unmatched. This CDR3 has 15 residues. The CDR3 coding sequence is TGTGCCAGCAGTTACTCGGCCGGGACAGGGGTGGGCCTCCACTTT. Translated, it gives CASSYSAGTGVGLHF.

The chain employs TRBV6-1 and TRBJ2-1, with 8 positions matching TRBD2. Germline V gives CDR1 MNHNS, CDR2 SASEGT. The CDR3 is 14 amino acids. With 10 bases clipped from V and 5 bases from J, the junction kept 10 bases outside the gene matches. Here the CDR3 DNA reads TGTGCCACTACTCGAGCGGGGGTCGACAATGAGCAGTTCTTC. As protein: CATTRAGVDNEQFF.

The rearrangement joins TRBV5-8 to TRBJ1-1, with D hard to call. Germline V lookup: CDR1 SGHTS, CDR2 YDEGEE. The CDR3 is 15 residues long. The ends were cut back, 4 bases at V and 2 bases at J, with 15 bases in the middle. The chain's CDR3 is CASSRTGIGNTEAFF. The CDR3 nucleotides are TGTGCCAGCAGCCGGACCGGGATTGGTAACACTGAAGCTTTCTTT.

The genes are TRBV6-1 and TRBJ1-2, with a tentative D call TRBD1 (6 bases). In germline, CDR1 is MNHNS, CDR2 SASEGT. Trimming took 2 bases from V and 8 from J, leaving 12 bases between them. The CDR3 is 13 residues long. Here the CDR3 DNA reads TGTGCCAGCAGTGAATTAGGGGGAAGCGGCTACACCTTC. It translates to CASSELGGSGYTF.

The chain combines TRBV7-2 with TRBJ2-3; D is perhaps TRBD1 (6 bases). The length of the CDR3 is 15 residues. Germline-derived CDR1 and CDR2 are SGHTA and FQGNSA. Trimming removed 5 bases at V and 2 bases at J, with 14 bases between. The CDR3 here is CASSPTGTTTDTQYF. The CDR3 bases are TGTGCCAGCAGCCCGACCGGGACAACCACAGATACGCAGTATTTT.

This clone was counted a few times. In DNA form, the CDR3 reads TGTGCCAGCAGCGCCGGGACAGGGGGGAGCTATGGCTACACCTTC. Protein product: CASSAGTGGSYGYTF. The V call is TRBV9, the J call TRBJ1-2; 11 bases are shared with TRBD1. The CDR3 length is 15 residues. V was pared by 3 bases and J by 4 bases, with 5 bases of the junction left unmatched. CDR1 and CDR2 from the germline V gene are SGDLS and YYNGEE.

This chain joins TRBV28 and TRBJ2-3, with TRBD1 matching over 8 bases. The CDR3 has 14 amino acids. J gave up 4 bases and V 2 bases, and 2 bases lay outside the gene matches. Per germline, CDR1 MDHEN and CDR2 SYDVKM. CDR3 DNA sequence: TGTGCCAGCAGTTTACAGGGGGCGTCAGATACGCAGTATTTT. Its protein product is CASSLQGASDTQYF.

The chain uses TRBV5-1 and TRBJ1-2; a weak D match, TRBD1 (6 bases). This CDR3 is built from 14 residues. With 1 base removed from V and 6 bases from J, the gap between germline ends came to 13 bases. Per germline, CDR1 SGHRS and CDR2 YFSETQ. The CDR3 region is CASSLSGQGNGYTF. The CDR3, as DNA: TGCGCCAGCAGCTTGTCAGGGCAGGGGAATGGCTACACCTTC.

V usage is TRBV30 and J usage is TRBJ2-7, with D possibly matching TRBD2 (6 bases). Germline V lookup: CDR1 GTSNPN, CDR2 SVGIG (reference sequence). V shed 0 bases and J shed 5 bases, with 23 bases lying between them. This CDR3 spans 17 amino acids. This CDR3 is CAWSVRVLVGTPNEQYF. The CDR3 DNA reads as TGTGCCTGGAGTGTACGGGTTCTGGTTGGGACTCCCAACGAGCAGTACTTC.

J is TRBJ1-4 and V is TRBV7-2, with D perhaps matching TRBD1 (5 bases). The CDR3 length is 13 residues. V was cut by 3 bases and J by 8 bases, with 10 bases left in between. The germline gives CDR1 SGHTA, CDR2 FQGNSA. As DNA, the CDR3 is TGTGCCAGCAGCTTCCGCGGGGGGGAAAAACTGTTTTTT. Translated, it gives CASSFRGGEKLFF.

V gene TRBV19 combines with J gene TRBJ1-2; a weak D match, TRBD1 (6 bases). Germline V gene data show CDR1 as LNHDA and CDR2 as SQIVND (reference sequence). The CDR3 has 15 amino acids. With 5 bases removed from V and 3 bases from J, the gap between germline ends came to 16 bases. CDR3 DNA sequence: TGTGCCAGTAGTTCACAGGGTATCATCGACTATGGCTACACCTTC. Translating gives CASSSQGIIDYGYTF.

The V and J genes are TRBV21-1 and TRBJ1-2. TRBV21-1 is a pseudogene locus. The CDR3 runs to 11 residues. The CDR3: CASSTLRGYTF. CDR3 DNA sequence: TGTGCCAGCAGCACCCTGAGGGGCTACACCTTC.

The chain uses TRBV4-3 and TRBJ2-3; D remains unclear. The CDR3 totals 15 residues. V lost 0 bases, J lost 0 bases, and 7 bases lay in between. The germline CDR1 and CDR2 sequences are LGHNA and YSLEER. CDR3: CASSQDPRSTDTQYF. The CDR3 DNA is TGCGCCAGCAGCCAAGATCCTCGGAGCACAGATACGCAGTATTTT.

The V and J genes are TRBV7-8 and TRBJ2-3; D is possibly TRBD2 (6 bases). The ends were cut back, 1 base at V and 6 bases at J, with 14 bases in the middle. The CDR3 extends over 15 amino acids. Germline V gene sequence: CDR1 SGHVS, CDR2 FQNEAQ. The CDR3 DNA reads TGTGCCAGCAGCTTAGATGGCGGGACTGTGGATACGCAGTATTTT. Its translation: CASSLDGGTVDTQYF.

This chain connects TRBV28 to TRBJ2-7, with D maybe TRBD1 (5 bases). In germline, CDR1 is MDHEN, CDR2 SYDVKM. The CDR3 has 15 residues. Between the trimmed V and J ends, which lost 1 base and 2 bases, there was a span of 12 bases. CDR3 sequence reads: CASSLFQGEPYEQYF. CDR3 bases: TGTGCCAGCAGTTTATTTCAGGGCGAGCCCTACGAGCAGTACTTC.

The chain carries TRBV4-1 and TRBJ2-5, with D possibly TRBD2 on 5 matching bases. Germline V gene sequence: CDR1 MGHRA, CDR2 YSYEKL. V was cut by 3 bases and J by 2 bases, with 16 bases left in between. The CDR3 consists of 16 residues. This chain's CDR3 is CASSQAREPPQETQYF. CDR3 DNA: TGCGCCAGCAGCCAGGCTCGGGAACCGCCTCAAGAGACCCAGTACTTC.

V is TRBV18 and J is TRBJ1-2, with a tentative D call TRBD1 (5 bases). Germline lookup yields CDR1 KGHSH and CDR2 LQKENI. The CDR3 is 14 amino acids. Deletions cut 1 base from V and 6 bases from J, with 12 bases between. CDR3 amino acids: CASSPLDSRDGYTF. CDR3 DNA: TGTGCCAGCTCACCACTTGACTCCAGGGATGGCTACACCTTC.

V is TRBV27 and J is TRBJ1-2; 11 nucleotides match TRBD1. V shed 5 bases, J shed 3 bases, and the junction held 5 bases outside the gene matches. The CDR3 runs to 15 residues. Looked up from germline, CDR1 is MNHEY and CDR2 is SMNVEV (reference sequence). The CDR3 DNA reads as TGTGCCAGCAGTCCTAGGACAGGGGGCGACTATGGCTACACCTTC. This gives the protein CASSPRTGGDYGYTF.

The chain couples TRBV7-9 to TRBJ1-1, with 8 bases aligning to TRBD1. From germline, CDR1 is SEHNR and CDR2 FQNEAQ (reference sequence). The V and J ends lost 5 bases and 4 bases, in that order; junction bases with no gene match: 6. CDR3 length: 14 amino acids. The CDR3 loop reads CASSATGDGTEAFF. Written as DNA, the CDR3 is TGTGCCAGCAGCGCGACAGGGGATGGCACTGAAGCTTTCTTT.

This chain joins TRBV18 and TRBJ2-5, with no clear D. The CDR3 extends over 14 amino acids. CDR1 and CDR2 from the germline V gene are KGHSH and LQKENI. V lost 0 bases, J lost 4 bases, and 9 bases lay in between. CDR3 nucleotides: TGTGCCAGCTCACCACCGAGTAGAGGAGAGACCCAGTACTTC. Its protein product is CASSPPSRGETQYF.

The J gene is TRBJ2-1, the V gene TRBV6-5; 7 bases fit TRBD1. Trimming at V came to 6 bases and at J to 2 bases, leaving 4 bases not matched to a gene. CDR3 length equals 14 residues. Looked up from germline, CDR1 is MNHEY and CDR2 is SVGAGI. The CDR3 sequence is CASSRQGAYNEQFF. CDR3 bases: TGTGCCAGCAGCCGCCAGGGGGCCTACAATGAGCAGTTCTTC.

The V gene is TRBV10-1, the J gene TRBJ1-2; 9 bases fit TRBD1. Germline CDR1 and CDR2: WNHNN and SYGVQD (reference sequence). V lost 6 bases, J lost 8 bases, and 19 bases stayed unmatched. The CDR3 loop spans 17 amino acids. The chain's CDR3 is CASRDRGSGQGAQGYTF. The CDR3 nucleotides read TGCGCCAGCAGGGATCGTGGATCGGGACAGGGAGCACAAGGCTACACCTTC.

The chain combines TRBV18 with TRBJ2-7; the match to TRBD1 covers 7 bases. The V gene end was trimmed by 0 bases and the J gene end by 2 bases; junction bases not matched to a gene: 1. The CDR3 extends over 14 amino acids. CDR1 and CDR2 from the germline V gene are KGHSH and LQKENI. In DNA form, the CDR3 reads TGTGCCAGCTCACCACCGACAGGGCCCTACGAGCAGTACTTC. This codes for CASSPPTGPYEQYF.

V usage is TRBV5-6 and J usage is TRBJ1-1; D is ambiguous. This CDR3 is built from 13 residues. V was clipped by 4 bases and J by 7 bases, with 14 bases between them. The germline V gene has CDR1 SGHDT and CDR2 YYEEEE. This CDR3 is CASSPHPGSEAFF. In nucleotides, the CDR3 is TGTGCCAGCAGCCCCCACCCGGGAAGTGAAGCTTTCTTT.

The sample holds a few counts of this clone. The rearrangement links TRBV11-2 to TRBJ2-3, with 11 positions matching TRBD2. The CDR3 has 17 amino acids. CDR1 and CDR2 (germline): SGHAT, FQNNGV. V was pared by 4 bases and J by 5 bases, with 11 bases of the junction left unmatched. The CDR3 here is CASSSVISGGVLDTQYF. In nucleotides, the CDR3 is TGTGCCAGCAGCTCCGTTATTAGCGGGGGGGTCTTAGATACGCAGTATTTT.

The gene calls are TRBV6-6 and TRBJ1-1; D possibly corresponds to TRBD1 (5 bases). The V end was cut by 5 bases, the J end by 8 bases, with 9 bases between. The CDR3 consists of 11 residues. Germline CDR1 MNHNY, CDR2 SVGAGI (reference sequence). CDR3 DNA: TGTGCCAGCAGTGCAGCAGGGGAAGCTTTCTTT. The encoded protein is CASSAAGEAFF.

The chain links TRBV7-2 to TRBJ1-6; no clear D. Germline CDR1 reads SGHTA; CDR2 reads FQGNSA. This CDR3 comprises 13 residues. Trimming pared 5 bases from V and 3 bases from J, leaving 5 bases between. CDR3 sequence: CASSPNYNSPLHF. CDR3 bases: TGTGCCAGCAGCCCCAACTATAATTCACCCCTCCACTTT.